The T cell receptor beta chain under discussion was sequenced for a study of blood T cell repertoires in COVID-19. The wider study: Acute and convalescent COVID-19 samples came from the United States, Italy and Spain. The cDNA or gDNA used as material had been derived from T cells, B-cell-depleted T cells, or PBMCs.

The CDR3 totals 12 residues. V lost 3 bases and J lost 5, with 7 bases in between. Germline CDR1 is SGHDT and CDR2 is YYEEEE. Generated by immunoSEQ multiplex PCR, the TCRdb table keeps only in-frame clones and is missing some. The table includes 40,000 to 55,000 clones, under 90% detected once. The chain uses TRBV5-6 and TRBJ2-3; no firm D call. Sequences were obtained from peripheral blood. The clonotype originates from a woman in her seventies with acute or convalescent COVID-19. This chain's CDR3 is CASSSRLDTQYF. The CDR3 nucleotides are TGTGCCAGCAGCTCGAGGTTAGATACGCAGTATTTT.